The T cell receptor (beta chain) under discussion was sequenced for a study of blood T cell repertoires in COVID-19. As for the study in general: Researchers got acute and convalescent COVID-19 samples from the United States, Italy and Spain.

The CDR3 loop spans 16 amino acids. With 0 bases clipped from V and 7 bases from J, the junction kept 6 bases outside the gene matches. Germline CDR1 KGHSH, CDR2 LQKENI. TCRdb's table, derived via immunoSEQ multiplex PCR, lists solely in-frame clones and lacks some. Of 350,000 to 400,000 clones listed, more than 70% are singletons. The receptor's source is a man aged 40-55 years in a cohort exposed to, infected with or recovered from COVID-19 (not recorded which). The chain carries TRBV18 and TRBJ1-5, with 10 positions matching TRBD1. Sequencing used PBMCs or T cells enriched from blood (not recorded which). CDR3 sequence reads: CASSPPTGTGVQPQHF. In nucleotides, the CDR3 is TGTGCCAGCTCACCACCGACCGGGACAGGGGTACAGCCCCAGCATTTT. The entire variable domain, with the rest obtained from reference TRBV18 and TRBJ1-5, is as follows: NAGVMQNPRHLVRRRGQEARLRCSPMKGHSHVYWYRQLPEEGLKFMVYLQKENIIDESGMPKERFSAEFPKEGPSILRIQQVVRGDSAAYFCASSPPTGTGVQPQHFGDGTRLSIL.